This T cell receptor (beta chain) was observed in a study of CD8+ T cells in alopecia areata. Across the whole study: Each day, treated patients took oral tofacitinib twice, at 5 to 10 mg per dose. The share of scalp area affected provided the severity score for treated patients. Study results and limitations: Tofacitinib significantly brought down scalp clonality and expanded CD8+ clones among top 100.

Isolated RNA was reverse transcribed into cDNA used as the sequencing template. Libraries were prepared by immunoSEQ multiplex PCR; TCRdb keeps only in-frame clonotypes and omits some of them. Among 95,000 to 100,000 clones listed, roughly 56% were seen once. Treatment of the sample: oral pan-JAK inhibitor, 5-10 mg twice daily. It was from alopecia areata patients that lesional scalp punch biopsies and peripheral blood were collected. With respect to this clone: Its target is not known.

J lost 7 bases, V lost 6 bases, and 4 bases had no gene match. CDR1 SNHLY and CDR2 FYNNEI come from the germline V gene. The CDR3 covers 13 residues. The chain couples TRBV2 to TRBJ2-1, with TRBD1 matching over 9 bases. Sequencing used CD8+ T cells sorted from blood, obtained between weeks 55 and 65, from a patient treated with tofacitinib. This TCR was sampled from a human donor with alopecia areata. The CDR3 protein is CASRAGTGNEQFF. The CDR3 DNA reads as TGTGCCAGCAGAGCAGGGACAGGGAATGAGCAGTTCTTC.